This TCR beta chain was captured by sequencing in a study of OX40 agonist ivuxolimab in advanced cancers. Study as a whole: The diagnoses of dose-escalation patients were hepatocellular carcinoma, melanoma, renal cell or head and neck cancer.

This CDR3 contains 16 residues. Germline-derived CDR1 and CDR2 are MDHEN and SYDVKM. V lost 4 bases to trimming and J lost 0 bases; unmatched junction nucleotides: 6. Libraries were prepared by immunoSEQ multiplex PCR; TCRdb keeps only in-frame clonotypes and omits some of them. The data contain about 83,000 clones, 70% to 90% of them seen just once; the ten biggest clones take up under 0.9%. Sample: CD4+ or CD8+ T cells sorted from blood, taken in a trial of the OX40 agonist ivuxolimab. The receptor was derived from an adult with an advanced solid tumor such as melanoma, head and neck, liver or kidney cancer. The chain recombines TRBV28 with TRBJ2-3, with 8 positions matching TRBD2. CDR3 region: CASSYQSGGSTDTQYF. The CDR3 nucleotides read TGTGCCAGCAGTTACCAAAGCGGGGGAAGCACAGATACGCAGTATTTT.